The clone carrying this TCR beta chain has more than one count but fewer than ten. Antigen unknown. This record comes from a study of cytomegalovirus exposure and HLA in healthy donors. Study findings and constraints: Several top significant clusters appeared, in a later analysis, to be linked to common viral pathogens. A previous analysis found most TCR beta V segments productive roughly 90% or roughly 30% of the time. According to reports, the classifier identified cytomegalovirus status with high specificity and sensitivity. There were some public TCRs occurring in many donors, but most TCR sequences were rare.

CDR3 length: 18 amino acids. V was pared by 0 bases and J by 1 base, with 16 bases between. Germline CDR1 reads MNHEY; CDR2 reads SMNVEV (reference sequence). The study ran its PCR with 60 Vbeta and 13 Jbeta primers. Generated by immunoSEQ multiplex PCR, the TCRdb table keeps only in-frame clones and is missing some. The sample shows approximately 210,000 clones, 75% to 85% of them seen only once. The chain combines TRBV27 with TRBJ1-5, with a weak D call TRBD1 (6 bases). This TCR was sampled from a woman aged 45-60 years in good health and CMV-seronegative. The sample taken for sequencing was PBMCs. The CDR3 coding sequence is TGTGCCAGCAGTTTATCGTTCAGGGACACCCTAAGCAATCAGCCCCAGCATTTT. This sequence encodes CASSLSFRDTLSNQPQHF.